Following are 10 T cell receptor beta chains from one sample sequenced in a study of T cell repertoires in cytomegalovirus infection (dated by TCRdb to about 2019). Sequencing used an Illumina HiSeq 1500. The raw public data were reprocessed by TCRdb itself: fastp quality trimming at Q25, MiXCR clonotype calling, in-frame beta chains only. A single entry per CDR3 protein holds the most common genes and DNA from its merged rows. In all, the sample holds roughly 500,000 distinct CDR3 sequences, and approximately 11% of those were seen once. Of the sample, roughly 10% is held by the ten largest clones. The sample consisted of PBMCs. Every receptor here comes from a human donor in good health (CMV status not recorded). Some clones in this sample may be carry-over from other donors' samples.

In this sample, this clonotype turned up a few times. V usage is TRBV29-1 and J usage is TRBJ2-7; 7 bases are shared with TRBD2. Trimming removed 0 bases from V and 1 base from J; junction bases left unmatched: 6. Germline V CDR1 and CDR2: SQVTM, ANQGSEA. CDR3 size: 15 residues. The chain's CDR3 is CSVEDSGRGSYEQYF. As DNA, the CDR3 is TGCAGCGTTGAAGATAGTGGGCGGGGGTCCTACGAGCAGTACTTC.

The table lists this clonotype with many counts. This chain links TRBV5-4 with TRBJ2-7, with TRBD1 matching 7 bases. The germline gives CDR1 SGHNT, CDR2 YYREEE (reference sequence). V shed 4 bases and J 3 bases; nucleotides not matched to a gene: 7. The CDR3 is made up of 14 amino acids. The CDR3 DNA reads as TGTGCCAGCAGCCCCCGGGACAGTATCTACGAGCAGTACTTC. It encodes CASSPRDSIYEQYF.

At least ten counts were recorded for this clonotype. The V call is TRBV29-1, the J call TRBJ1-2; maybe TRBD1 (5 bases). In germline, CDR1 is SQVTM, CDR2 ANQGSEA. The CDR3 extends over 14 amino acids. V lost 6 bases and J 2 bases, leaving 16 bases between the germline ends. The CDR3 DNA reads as TGCAGCGTGCGTGAGGGACGGCAAAACTATGGCTACACCTTC. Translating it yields CSVREGRQNYGYTF.

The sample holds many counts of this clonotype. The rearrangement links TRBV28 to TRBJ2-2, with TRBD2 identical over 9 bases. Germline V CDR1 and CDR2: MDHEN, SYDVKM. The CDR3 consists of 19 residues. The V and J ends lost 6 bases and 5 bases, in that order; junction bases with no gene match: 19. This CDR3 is CASSPGGREGPRETGELFF. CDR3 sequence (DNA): TGTGCCAGCAGCCCGGGGGGGCGGGAGGGCCCTCGAGAAACCGGGGAGCTGTTTTTT.

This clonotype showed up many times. Written as DNA, the CDR3 is TGTGCCAGCAGCGGGGACAGGGTCCCCTATGGCTACACCTTC. The encoded protein is CASSGDRVPYGYTF. The gene calls are TRBV7-8 and TRBJ1-2; TRBD1 agrees at 9 bases. Unmatched junction bases numbered 5, after V lost 5 bases and J lost 4 bases. Per the germline V gene, CDR1 is SGHVS and CDR2 is FQNEAQ. CDR3 size: 14 residues.

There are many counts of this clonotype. CDR3 region: CASSPEEGEVYEQYF. DNA of the CDR3: TGTGCCAGCAGCCCAGAGGAGGGGGAAGTATACGAGCAGTACTTC. The chain has TRBV7-9 and TRBJ2-7; D could derive from TRBD1 or TRBD2 (6 bases each). The V and J ends lost 5 bases and 4 bases respectively, with 18 bases between them. The CDR3 is made up of 15 amino acids. Germline CDR1 and CDR2: SEHNR and FQNEAQ (reference sequence).

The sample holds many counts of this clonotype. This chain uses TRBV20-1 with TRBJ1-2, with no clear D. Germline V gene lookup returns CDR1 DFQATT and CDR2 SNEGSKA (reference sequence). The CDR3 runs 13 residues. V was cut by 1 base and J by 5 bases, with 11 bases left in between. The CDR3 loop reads CSARVREKYGYTF. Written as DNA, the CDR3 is TGCAGTGCTAGAGTTCGAGAGAAATATGGCTACACCTTC.

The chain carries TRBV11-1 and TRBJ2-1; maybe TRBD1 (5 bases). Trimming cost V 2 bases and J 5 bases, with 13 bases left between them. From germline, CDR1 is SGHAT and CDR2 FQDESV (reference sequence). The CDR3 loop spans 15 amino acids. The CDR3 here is CASSLRSGQNNEQFF. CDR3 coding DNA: TGTGCCAGCAGCTTACGATCCGGACAAAACAATGAGCAGTTCTTC.

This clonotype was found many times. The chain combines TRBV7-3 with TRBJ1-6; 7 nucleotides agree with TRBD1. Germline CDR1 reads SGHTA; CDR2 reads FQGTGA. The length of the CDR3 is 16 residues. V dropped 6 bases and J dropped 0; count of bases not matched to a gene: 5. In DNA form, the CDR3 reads TGTGCCAGCAGTCGGACAGGTCGCTCCTATAATTCACCCCTCCACTTT. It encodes CASSRTGRSYNSPLHF.

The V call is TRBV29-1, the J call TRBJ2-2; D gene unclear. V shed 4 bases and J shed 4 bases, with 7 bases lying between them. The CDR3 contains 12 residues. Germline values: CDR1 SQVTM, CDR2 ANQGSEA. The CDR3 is CSVATSTGELFF. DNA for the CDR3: TGCAGCGTTGCGACTTCCACCGGGGAGCTGTTTTTT.